A single sample gave rise to the 31 T cell receptor beta chains below, sequenced in a study of identifying expanded T cells in peripheral blood. The table came from immunoSEQ multiplex PCR; TCRdb's copy has only in-frame clones and leaves some out. The sample has around 80,000 clones, around 90% seen once. Input material: blood. The receptors were gathered from a person aged 18-69 years in good health.

This clone was recorded only once. The chain employs TRBV4-3 and TRBJ2-2, with 11 bases identical to TRBD2. Germline CDR1 reads LGHNA; CDR2 reads YSLEER. With V trimmed by 3 bases and J by 3 bases, 6 bases remained unmatched. CDR3 length: 17 residues. CDR3 residues: CASSQGLAGGDTGELFF. Written as DNA, the CDR3 is TGCGCCAGCAGCCAGGGCCTAGCGGGGGGTGACACCGGGGAGCTGTTTTTT.

V is TRBV5-6 and J is TRBJ1-1; 7 bases agree with TRBD1. With V trimmed by 2 bases and J by 6 bases, 10 bases remained unmatched. This CDR3 region has 15 residues. CDR1 SGHDT and CDR2 YYEEEE come from the germline V gene. The CDR3 protein is CASSFLVTGESEAFF. The CDR3 DNA follows: TGTGCCAGCAGCTTCTTAGTCACAGGGGAGTCTGAAGCTTTCTTT.

The chain uses TRBV30 and TRBJ2-3; 9 nucleotides match TRBD2. The J segment lost 3 bases and the V segment lost 5 bases, leaving 9 bases of the junction unmatched. The germline V gene has CDR1 GTSNPN and CDR2 SVGIG (reference sequence). This CDR3 has 15 residues. CDR3 nucleotide sequence: TGTGCCTGGGCTCTCACTAGCGGGCCTACAGATACGCAGTATTTT. It is translated as CAWALTSGPTDTQYF.

The chain carries TRBV9 and TRBJ2-5, with 8 bases fitting TRBD2. This CDR3 spans 13 amino acids. The germline gives CDR1 SGDLS, CDR2 YYNGEE. Trimming cost V 4 bases and J 5 bases; bases outside gene matches: 4. CDR3 residues: CASSIGLAETQYF. The CDR3 DNA follows: TGTGCCAGCAGCATCGGACTAGCTGAGACCCAGTACTTC.

This clone was seen once. This sequence joins TRBV5-6 and TRBJ2-3; D uncertain. The CDR3 is made up of 13 amino acids. The germline V gene has CDR1 SGHDT and CDR2 YYEEEE. V dropped 1 base and J dropped 2 bases, with 5 bases sitting between them. In nucleotides, the CDR3 is TGTGCCAGCAGCTTGATCTACACAGATACGCAGTATTTT. Protein: CASSLIYTDTQYF. Filled out from reference TRBV5-6 and TRBJ2-3, the complete variable domain reads DAGVTQSPTHLIKTRGQQVTLRCSPKSGHDTVSWYQQALGQGPQFIFQYYEEEERQRGNFPDRFSGHQFPNYSSELNVNALLLGDSALYLCASSLIYTDTQYFGPGTRLTVL.

The chain employs TRBV7-2 and TRBJ1-2; possible D gene TRBD1, 5 bases. V was trimmed by 5 bases and J by 4 bases, leaving 17 bases between them. The V gene's germline CDR1 is SGHTA and CDR2 FQGNSA. There are 15 residues in the CDR3. CDR3 amino acids: CASSNTPIGAYGYTF. CDR3 in DNA: TGTGCCAGCAGCAATACCCCAATAGGGGCCTATGGCTACACCTTC.

The chain links TRBV5-8 to TRBJ1-1, with D tentatively TRBD1 (6 bases). This CDR3 is 15 amino acids long. In germline, CDR1 is SGHTS, CDR2 YDEGEE. V lost 0 bases and J 5 bases, leaving 14 bases between the germline ends. This chain's CDR3 is CASSLGTGWATEAFF. CDR3 bases: TGTGCCAGCAGCTTGGGAACAGGGTGGGCGACTGAAGCTTTCTTT.

This chain links TRBV6-1 with TRBJ1-2; D possibly corresponds to TRBD1 (5 bases). The CDR3 runs 14 residues. Germline CDR1 is MNHNS and CDR2 is SASEGT. Trimming cost V 7 bases and J 5 bases, with 17 bases left between them. The CDR3 loop reads CASKAPGTEYGYTF. The CDR3 DNA reads TGTGCCAGCAAGGCCCCCGGGACTGAGTATGGCTACACCTTC.

The chain is built from TRBV19 and TRBJ2-6; TRBD2 aligns across 8 bases. V dropped 10 bases and J dropped 1; count of bases not matched to a gene: 18. CDR1 LNHDA and CDR2 SQIVND come from the germline V gene (reference sequence). The CDR3 has 19 amino acids. The CDR3 reads CATSTWGGLAPSGANVLTF. The CDR3 DNA reads as TGTGCCACCTCGACATGGGGAGGACTAGCTCCTTCTGGGGCCAACGTCCTGACTTTC.

V usage is TRBV5-4 and J usage is TRBJ2-5; a possible D gene is TRBD2 (6 bases). The CDR3 contains 15 residues. Germline CDR1 is SGHNT and CDR2 is YYREEE (reference sequence). V was pared by 0 bases and J by 5 bases, with 14 bases between. The CDR3 DNA is TGTGCCAGCAGCTTGGCCGTCACCCGGGAGGAGACCCAGTACTTC. Protein product: CASSLAVTREETQYF. The full variable domain, in which reference TRBV5-4 and TRBJ2-5 provide the parts outside the CDR3, is ETGVTQSPTHLIKTRGQQVTLRCSSQSGHNTVSWYQQALGQGPQFIFQYYREEENGRGNFPPRFSGLQFPNYSSELNVNALELDDSALYLCASSLAVTREETQYFGPGTRLLVL.

This chain connects TRBV9 to TRBJ1-5, with D possibly being TRBD1 (6 bases). The V end was cut by 5 bases, the J end by 2 bases, with 11 bases between. Germline V CDR1 and CDR2: SGDLS, YYNGEE. The CDR3 has 14 amino acids. CDR3 nucleotides: TGTGCCAGCAGTGAAGGGGGAGGCAATCAGCCCCAGCATTTT. It translates to CASSEGGGNQPQHF.

This chain uses TRBV19 with TRBJ1-2; 7 bases agree with TRBD1. Looked up from germline, CDR1 is LNHDA and CDR2 is SQIVND (reference sequence). The CDR3 sequence is 16 residues long. With V trimmed by 3 bases and J by 8 bases, 15 bases remained unmatched. The CDR3 here is CASSISYRDSIWGYTF. In DNA, the CDR3 is TGTGCCAGTAGTATTAGCTACCGGGACAGTATTTGGGGCTACACCTTC. Using reference TRBV19 and TRBJ1-2 for the parts outside the CDR3, the full variable domain is DGGITQSPKYLFRKEGQNVTLSCEQNLNHDAMYWYRQDPGQGLRLIYYSQIVNDFQKGDIAEGYSVSREKKESFPLTVTSAQKNPTAFYLCASSISYRDSIWGYTFGSGTRLTVV.

The chain carries TRBV28 and TRBJ1-5, with 10 bases that match TRBD1. CDR3 size: 16 residues. Germline V gene lookup returns CDR1 MDHEN and CDR2 SYDVKM. J was trimmed by 11 bases and V by 6 bases; bases with no gene match: 16. The CDR3 here is CASRPTGTGVRGAQHF. The CDR3 nucleotides read TGTGCCAGCAGACCAACCGGGACAGGGGTTAGGGGGGCCCAGCATTTT.

The V call is TRBV6-6, the J call TRBJ1-2, with D unclear. With 4 bases removed from V and 8 bases from J, the gap between germline ends came to 14 bases. CDR3 length: 13 amino acids. In germline, CDR1 is MNHNY, CDR2 SVGAGI (reference sequence). The CDR3 protein is CASSSTERSGYTF. CDR3 coding DNA: TGTGCCAGCAGTTCCACCGAGCGGAGCGGCTACACCTTC.

This sequence joins TRBV29-1 and TRBJ2-3; 8 nucleotides agree with TRBD1. The V segment lost 6 bases and the J segment 5 bases; nucleotides outside the gene matches: 13. This CDR3 is built from 15 residues. Germline loops: CDR1 SQVTM, CDR2 ANQGSEA. The CDR3 region is CSVSISGTGRDTQYF. The CDR3 region has the DNA TGCAGCGTGAGCATTTCAGGGACAGGAAGAGATACGCAGTATTTT.

The chain combines TRBV29-1 with TRBJ1-4; tentatively, D is TRBD1 (5 bases). The CDR3 loop spans 12 amino acids. V gave up 5 bases and J gave up 8 bases, with 12 bases separating them. Germline assignment: CDR1 SQVTM and CDR2 ANQGSEA. CDR3 nucleotides: TGCAGCGTTCGGGACTGGCAAGAAAAACTGTTTTTT. Translating it yields CSVRDWQEKLFF.

J is TRBJ2-7 and V is TRBV19; tentative D call: TRBD2 (6 bases). Germline values: CDR1 LNHDA, CDR2 SQIVND (reference sequence). The CDR3 runs 14 residues. Trimming cost V 3 bases and J 0 bases, with 9 bases left between them. Written as DNA, the CDR3 is TGTGCCAGTAGTATCGGAGGGAACTCCTACGAGCAGTACTTC. Residues: CASSIGGNSYEQYF.

The chain combines TRBV6-6 with TRBJ2-6; D unclear. This CDR3 contains 15 residues. Germline V CDR1 and CDR2: MNHNY, SVGAGI (reference sequence). V lost 5 bases, J lost 0 bases, and 8 bases lay in between. CDR3 sequence (DNA): TGTGCCAGCAGTCCAAGGAGCTCTGGGGCCAACGTCCTGACTTTC. Its protein product is CASSPRSSGANVLTF.

The chain links TRBV4-3 to TRBJ2-3, with TRBD2 matching 7 bases. With 5 bases clipped from V and 4 bases from J, the junction kept 6 bases outside the gene matches. CDR1 is LGHNA, CDR2 YSLEER, per germline. The CDR3 has 14 residues. The CDR3, as DNA: TGCGCCAGCAGCTCACGGACTAGTTCAGATACGCAGTATTTT. Translated: CASSSRTSSDTQYF.

V usage is TRBV18 and J usage is TRBJ1-1; D is unclear. The CDR3 is made up of 15 amino acids. The ends were cut back, 3 bases at V and 1 base at J, with 12 bases in the middle. Looked up from germline, CDR1 is KGHSH and CDR2 is LQKENI. The CDR3 is CASSPTGLRNTEAFF. The CDR3 bases are TGTGCCAGCTCACCTACCGGTCTCCGGAACACTGAAGCTTTCTTT.

In this sample, this clone turned up once. This sequence joins TRBV7-2 and TRBJ2-5; D is undetermined. Between the trimmed V and J ends, which lost 3 bases and 5 bases, there was a span of 7 bases. Germline lookup yields CDR1 SGHTA and CDR2 FQGNSA. The CDR3 covers 12 residues. The CDR3 DNA is TGTGCCAGCAGCTTGTCGGAGGAGACCCAGTACTTC. Translating it yields CASSLSEETQYF.

This clone was seen just once. This chain uses TRBV18 with TRBJ2-7; TRBD1 aligns across 8 bases. The CDR3 is 15 residues long. With 3 bases clipped from V and 6 bases from J, the junction kept 10 bases outside the gene matches. From germline, CDR1 is KGHSH and CDR2 LQKENI. The CDR3 loop is CASSPPTGEGFEQYF. CDR3 bases: TGTGCCAGCTCACCTCCGACAGGGGAAGGGTTCGAGCAGTACTTC.

V and J are TRBV7-8 and TRBJ2-7; D is perhaps TRBD1 (5 bases). The CDR3 runs to 15 residues. V lost 2 bases and J lost 4, with 15 bases in between. Germline CDR1 reads SGHVS; CDR2 reads FQNEAQ. CDR3 sequence (DNA): TGTGCCAGCAGCTTACTTTCACAGGATCTTTACGAGCAGTACTTC. This sequence encodes CASSLLSQDLYEQYF.

This clone appeared a single time. The chain joins TRBV2 to TRBJ1-2, with D hard to call. V was trimmed by 6 bases and J by 8 bases, leaving 13 bases between them. Germline CDR1 is SNHLY and CDR2 is FYNNEI. The CDR3 is made up of 12 amino acids. CDR3 sequence (DNA): TGTGCCAGCAGCCCCGTCCCTAACGGCTACACCTTC. It codes for CASSPVPNGYTF. The complete variable domain, with remaining parts taken from reference TRBV2 and TRBJ1-2, reads EPEVTQTPSHQVTQMGQEVILRCVPISNHLYFYWYRQILGQKVEFLVSFYNNEISEKSEIFDDQFSVERPDGSNFTLKIRSTKLEDSAMYFCASSPVPNGYTFGSGTRLTVV.

In its sample, this clone was seen once. The rearrangement joins TRBV27 to TRBJ2-7; 8 bases match TRBD1. The CDR3 is 17 amino acids. The V gene end was trimmed by 5 bases and the J gene end by 0 bases; junction bases not matched to a gene: 12. Germline assignment: CDR1 MNHEY and CDR2 SMNVEV (reference sequence). The CDR3, as DNA: TGTGCCAGCAGTCAGCTCCCGACAGGGGCCGCCTCCTACGAGCAGTACTTC. This encodes CASSQLPTGAASYEQYF.

J is TRBJ1-2 and V is TRBV12-5; D gene uncertain. Germline V gene lookup returns CDR1 LGHNT and CDR2 FRNRAP. The CDR3 totals 13 residues. V dropped 0 bases and J dropped 5 bases, with 7 bases sitting between them. CDR3 loop: CASGLVNSYGYTF. DNA of the CDR3: TGTGCTAGTGGTTTGGTAAACTCGTATGGCTACACCTTC. Complete variable domain (other parts from reference TRBV12-5 and TRBJ1-2): DARVTQTPRHKVTEMGQEVTMRCQPILGHNTVFWYRQTMMQGLELLAYFRNRAPLDDSGMPKDRFSAEMPDATLATLKIQPSEPRDSAVYFCASGLVNSYGYTFGSGTRLTVV.

This chain links TRBV5-5 with TRBJ2-3, with 9 positions matching TRBD2. This CDR3 is 17 amino acids long. Germline CDR1 reads SGHKS; CDR2 reads YYEKEE (reference sequence). After removal of 0 bases from V and 3 bases from J, the junction contained 8 bases not matched to a gene. CDR3 sequence: CASSLAGAGGFTDTQYF. The CDR3 nucleotides are TGTGCCAGCAGCTTGGCTGGAGCGGGAGGCTTTACAGATACGCAGTATTTT. The whole variable domain, filled in from reference TRBV5-5 and TRBJ2-3, reads DAGVTQSPTHLIKTRGQQVTLRCSPISGHKSVSWYQQVLGQGPQFIFQYYEKEERGRGNFPDRFSARQFPNYSSELNVNALLLGDSALYLCASSLAGAGGFTDTQYFGPGTRLTVL.

This chain connects TRBV6-6 to TRBJ1-1, with a weak D call TRBD1 (6 bases). V was cut by 10 bases and J by 1 base, with 13 bases left in between. This CDR3 is built from 13 residues. CDR1 and CDR2 from the germline V gene are MNHNY and SVGAGI (reference sequence). CDR3 amino acids: CATHGQPNTEAFF. The CDR3 nucleotides are TGTGCCACCCACGGACAGCCGAACACTGAAGCTTTCTTT.

The V gene is TRBV7-9, the J gene TRBJ2-5, with D possibly being TRBD1 or TRBD2 (5 bases each). Trimming took 5 bases from V and 7 from J, leaving 17 bases between them. CDR1 SEHNR and CDR2 FQNEAQ come from the germline V gene (reference sequence). The CDR3 extends over 14 amino acids. CDR3 region: CASSDNQGRGTQYF. The CDR3, as DNA: TGTGCCAGCAGCGATAACCAGGGACGGGGGACCCAGTACTTC. The variable domain in full, completed from reference TRBV7-9 and TRBJ2-5, reads DTGVSQNPRHKITKRGQNVTFRCDPISEHNRLYWYRQTLGQGPEFLTYFQNEAQLEKSRLLSDRFSAERPKGSFSTLEIQRTEQGDSAMYLCASSDNQGRGTQYFGPGTRLLVL.

CDR3 amino acids: CASSIAAAYGANYGYTF. CDR3 sequence (DNA): TGTGCCAGTAGTATCGCGGCCGCATACGGAGCTAACTATGGCTACACCTTC. V and J are TRBV19 and TRBJ1-2; unclear D gene. Germline CDR1 and CDR2: LNHDA and SQIVND (reference sequence). The CDR3 has 17 amino acids. V lost 3 bases and J 0 bases, leaving 17 bases between the germline ends.

The table lists this clone with many counts. The CDR3 loop is CASSSRPGGGYGYTF. CDR3 sequence (DNA): TGTGCCAGCAGTAGTCGTCCGGGGGGAGGTTACGGCTACACCTTC. The chain recombines TRBV6-5 with TRBJ1-2; D perhaps matches TRBD1 (5 bases). The CDR3 consists of 15 residues. The germline V gene has CDR1 MNHEY and CDR2 SVGAGI. Trimming stripped 5 bases from V and 8 bases from J, with 21 bases between.